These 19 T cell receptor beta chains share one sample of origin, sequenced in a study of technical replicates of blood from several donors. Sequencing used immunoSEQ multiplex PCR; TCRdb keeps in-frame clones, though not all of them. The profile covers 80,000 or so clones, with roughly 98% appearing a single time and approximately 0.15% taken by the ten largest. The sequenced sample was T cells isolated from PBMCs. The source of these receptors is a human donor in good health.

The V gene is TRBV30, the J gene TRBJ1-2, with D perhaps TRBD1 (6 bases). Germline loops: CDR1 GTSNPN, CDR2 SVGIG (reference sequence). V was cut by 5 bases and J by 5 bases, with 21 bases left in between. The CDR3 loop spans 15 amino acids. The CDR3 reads CAWGEIDRPSYGYTF. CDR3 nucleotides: TGTGCCTGGGGTGAAATAGACAGGCCCTCGTATGGCTACACCTTC.

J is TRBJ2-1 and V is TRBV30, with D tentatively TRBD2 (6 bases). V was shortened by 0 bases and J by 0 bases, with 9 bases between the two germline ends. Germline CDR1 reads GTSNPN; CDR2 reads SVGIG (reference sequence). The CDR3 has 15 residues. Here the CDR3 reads CAWSVGGSSYNEQFF. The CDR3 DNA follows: TGTGCCTGGAGTGTAGGAGGGAGCTCCTACAATGAGCAGTTCTTC. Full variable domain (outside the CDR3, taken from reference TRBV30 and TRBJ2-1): SQTIHQWPATLVQPVGSPLSLECTVEGTSNPNLYWYRQAAGRGLQLLFYSVGIGQISSEVPQNLSASRPQDRQFILSSKKLLLSDSGFYLCAWSVGGSSYNEQFFGPGTRLTVL.

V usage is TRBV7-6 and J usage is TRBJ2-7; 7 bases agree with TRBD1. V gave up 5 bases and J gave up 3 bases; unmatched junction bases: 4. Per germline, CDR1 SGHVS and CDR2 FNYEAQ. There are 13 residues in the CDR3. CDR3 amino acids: CASSRQGVYEQYF. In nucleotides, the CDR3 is TGTGCCAGCAGCAGACAGGGCGTCTACGAGCAGTACTTC. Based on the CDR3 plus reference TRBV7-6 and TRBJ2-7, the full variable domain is GAGVSQSPRYKVTKRGQDVALRCDPISGHVSLYWYRQALGQGPEFLTYFNYEAQQDKSGLPNDRFSAERPEGSISTLTIQRTEQRDSAMYRCASSRQGVYEQYFGPGTRLTVT.

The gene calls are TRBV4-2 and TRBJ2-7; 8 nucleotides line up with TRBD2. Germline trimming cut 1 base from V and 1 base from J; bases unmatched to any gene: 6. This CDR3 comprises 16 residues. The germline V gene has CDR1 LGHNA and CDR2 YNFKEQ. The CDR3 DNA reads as TGTGCCAGCAGCCAAGGTACGAGCGGGGGTTCCTACGAGCAGTACTTC. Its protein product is CASSQGTSGGSYEQYF.

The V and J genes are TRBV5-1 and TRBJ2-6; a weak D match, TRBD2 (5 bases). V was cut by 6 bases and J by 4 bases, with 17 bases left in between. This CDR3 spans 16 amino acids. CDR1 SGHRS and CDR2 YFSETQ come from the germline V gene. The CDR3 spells CASMGDRGSGANVLTF. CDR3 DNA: TGCGCCAGCATGGGCGATCGCGGGTCCGGGGCCAACGTCCTGACTTTC.

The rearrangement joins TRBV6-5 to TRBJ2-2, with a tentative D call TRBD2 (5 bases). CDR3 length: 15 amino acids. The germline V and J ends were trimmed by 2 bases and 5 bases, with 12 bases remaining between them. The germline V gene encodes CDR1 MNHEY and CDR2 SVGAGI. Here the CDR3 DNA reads TGTGCCAGCAGTTACAGGGAGATAACTACCGGGGAGCTGTTTTTT. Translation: CASSYREITTGELFF.

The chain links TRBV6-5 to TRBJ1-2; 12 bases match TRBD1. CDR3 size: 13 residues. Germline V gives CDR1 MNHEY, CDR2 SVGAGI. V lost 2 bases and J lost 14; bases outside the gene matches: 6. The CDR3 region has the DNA TGTGCCAGCAGTTACGGGACAGGGGGCGTAAGAACCTTC. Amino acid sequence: CASSYGTGGVRTF.

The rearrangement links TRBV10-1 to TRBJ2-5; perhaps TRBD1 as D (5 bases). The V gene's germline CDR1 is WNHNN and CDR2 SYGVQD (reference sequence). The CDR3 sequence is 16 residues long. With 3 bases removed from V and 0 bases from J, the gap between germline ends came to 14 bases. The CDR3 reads CASSDSRTTYQETQYF. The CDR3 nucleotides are TGCGCCAGCAGTGATTCCCGGACAACGTACCAAGAGACCCAGTACTTC.

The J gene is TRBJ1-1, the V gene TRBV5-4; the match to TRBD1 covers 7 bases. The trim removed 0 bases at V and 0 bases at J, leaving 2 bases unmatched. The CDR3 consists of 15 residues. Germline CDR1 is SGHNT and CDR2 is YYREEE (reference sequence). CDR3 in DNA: TGTGCCAGCAGCTTGGGGACAGGCCTGAACACTGAAGCTTTCTTT. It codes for CASSLGTGLNTEAFF. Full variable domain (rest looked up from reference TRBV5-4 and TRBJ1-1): ETGVTQSPTHLIKTRGQQVTLRCSSQSGHNTVSWYQQALGQGPQFIFQYYREEENGRGNFPPRFSGLQFPNYSSELNVNALELDDSALYLCASSLGTGLNTEAFFGQGTRLTVV.

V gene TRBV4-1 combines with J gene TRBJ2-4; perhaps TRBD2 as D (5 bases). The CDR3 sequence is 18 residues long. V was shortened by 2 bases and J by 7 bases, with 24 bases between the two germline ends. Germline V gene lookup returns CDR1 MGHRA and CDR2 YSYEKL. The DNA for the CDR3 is TGCGCCAGCAGCCAATTTAGTGTCGGGGAGCTCCTGGGGAACATTCAGTACTTC. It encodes CASSQFSVGELLGNIQYF.

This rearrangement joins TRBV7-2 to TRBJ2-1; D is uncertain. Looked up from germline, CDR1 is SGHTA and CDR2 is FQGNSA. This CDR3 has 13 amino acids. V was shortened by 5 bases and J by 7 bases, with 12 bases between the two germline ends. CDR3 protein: CASSPQSANEQFF. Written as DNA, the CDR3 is TGTGCCAGCAGCCCTCAAAGCGCGAATGAGCAGTTCTTC.

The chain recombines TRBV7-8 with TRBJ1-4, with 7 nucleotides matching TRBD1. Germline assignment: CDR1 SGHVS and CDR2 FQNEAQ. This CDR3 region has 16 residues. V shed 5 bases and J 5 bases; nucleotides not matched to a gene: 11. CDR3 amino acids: CASSPIRGQLNEKLFF. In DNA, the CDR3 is TGTGCCAGCAGCCCCATCCGGGGACAGTTAAATGAAAAACTGTTTTTT.

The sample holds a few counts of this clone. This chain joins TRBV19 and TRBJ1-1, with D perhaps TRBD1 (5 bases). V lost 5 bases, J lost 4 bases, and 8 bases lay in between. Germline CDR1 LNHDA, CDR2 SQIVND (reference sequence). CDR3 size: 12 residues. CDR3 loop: CASSQGVTEAFF. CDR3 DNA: TGTGCCAGTAGTCAAGGGGTCACTGAAGCTTTCTTT.

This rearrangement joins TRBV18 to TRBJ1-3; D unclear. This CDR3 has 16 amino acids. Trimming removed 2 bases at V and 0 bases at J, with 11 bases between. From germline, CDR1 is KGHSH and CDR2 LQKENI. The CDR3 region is CASSPGMVASGNTIYF. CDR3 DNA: TGTGCCAGCTCACCAGGCATGGTCGCCTCTGGAAACACCATATATTTT.

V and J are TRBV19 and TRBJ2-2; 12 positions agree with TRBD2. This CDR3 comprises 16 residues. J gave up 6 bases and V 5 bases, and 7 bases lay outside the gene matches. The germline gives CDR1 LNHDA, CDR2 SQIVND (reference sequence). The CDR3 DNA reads TGTGCCAGTAGTTCCCTAGCGGGGGGGCCTCCCGGGGAGCTGTTTTTT. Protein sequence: CASSSLAGGPPGELFF.

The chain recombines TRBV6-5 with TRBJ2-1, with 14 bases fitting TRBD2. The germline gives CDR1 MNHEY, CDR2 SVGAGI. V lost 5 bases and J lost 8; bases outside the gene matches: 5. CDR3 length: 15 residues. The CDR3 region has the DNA TGTGCCAGCAGTCCGGGACTAGCGGGAGCATATGAGCAGTTCTTC. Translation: CASSPGLAGAYEQFF.

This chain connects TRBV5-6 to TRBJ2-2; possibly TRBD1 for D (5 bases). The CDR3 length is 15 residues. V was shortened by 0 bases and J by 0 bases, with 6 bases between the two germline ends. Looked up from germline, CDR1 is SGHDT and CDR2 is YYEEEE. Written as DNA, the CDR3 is TGTGCCAGCAGCTTGGCACAGGCGAACACCGGGGAGCTGTTTTTT. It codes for CASSLAQANTGELFF. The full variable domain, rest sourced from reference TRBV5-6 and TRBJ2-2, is DAGVTQSPTHLIKTRGQQVTLRCSPKSGHDTVSWYQQALGQGPQFIFQYYEEEERQRGNFPDRFSGHQFPNYSSELNVNALLLGDSALYLCASSLAQANTGELFFGEGSRLTVL.

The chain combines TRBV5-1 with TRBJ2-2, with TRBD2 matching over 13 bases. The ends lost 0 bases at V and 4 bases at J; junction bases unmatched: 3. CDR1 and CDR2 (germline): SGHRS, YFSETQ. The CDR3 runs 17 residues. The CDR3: CASSLGLAGGVTGELFF. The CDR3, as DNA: TGCGCCAGCAGCTTGGGACTAGCGGGAGGCGTCACCGGGGAGCTGTTTTTT. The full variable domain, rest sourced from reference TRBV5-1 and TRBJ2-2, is KAGVTQTPRYLIKTRGQQVTLSCSPISGHRSVSWYQQTPGQGLQFLFEYFSETQRNKGNFPGRFSGRQFSNSRSEMNVSTLELGDSALYLCASSLGLAGGVTGELFFGEGSRLTVL.

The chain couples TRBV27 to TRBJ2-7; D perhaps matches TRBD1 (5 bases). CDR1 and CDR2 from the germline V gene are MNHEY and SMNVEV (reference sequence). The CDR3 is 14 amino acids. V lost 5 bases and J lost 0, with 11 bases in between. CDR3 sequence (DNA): TGTGCCAGCAGTGTACAGGCCCTCTCCTACGAGCAGTACTTC. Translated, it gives CASSVQALSYEQYF.